Listed below are T cell receptor beta chains from one sample, sequenced in a study of OX40 agonist ivuxolimab in advanced cancers. Profiling relied on immunoSEQ multiplex PCR, and the TCRdb table lists in-frame clones only, not all of them. There are tens of thousands of clones in the sample; approximately 83% occur only once, and roughly 3% lies in the top ten. The sample in question was CD4+ or CD8+ T cells sorted from blood, obtained in a trial of the OX40 agonist ivuxolimab. The receptors stem from an adult with an advanced solid tumor such as melanoma, head and neck, liver or kidney cancer. Each CDR3 is given without its conserved first and last residue. The order of the fields is V gene, J gene, CDR3 protein.

>TRBV18|TRBJ1-6
ASSPPGRVGSPLH
>TRBV7-9|TRBJ2-3
ASSLTLALAGMDTQY
>TRBV7-2|TRBJ2-5
ASSLPGQGYWQETQY
>TRBV5-1|TRBJ2-3
ASSLFPAGALTDTQY
>TRBV9|TRBJ2-1
ASSVAPGGTNNEQF
>TRBV15|TRBJ1-4
ATSRDPPGGGIEKLF
>TRBV4-3|TRBJ1-2
ASSQGEGVGYGYT
>TRBV6-5|TRBJ2-7
ASSYSQRSYEQY
>TRBV19|TRBJ1-1
ASNKIPGTEAF
>TRBV7-6|TRBJ1-3
ASSLDRASSGNTIY
>TRBV5-4|TRBJ2-5
ASSLGSGGGETQY
>TRBV6-6|TRBJ1-2
ASTRYTPTGSYGYT
>TRBV7-3|TRBJ2-7
ASSFPGTLSYEQY
>TRBV9|TRBJ2-5
ASSAGAPRETQY
>TRBV11-2|TRBJ2-3
ASSLDRGLADTQY
>TRBV19|TRBJ1-2
ASRASYRGGYT
>TRBV7-8|TRBJ2-1
ASSIGTGGEQF
>TRBV7-9|TRBJ2-1
ASSARPGTGVKNEQF
>TRBV7-3|TRBJ2-1
ASSFGLLNEQF
>TRBV5-6|TRBJ2-5
ASSLGTQETQY
>TRBV7-3|TRBJ2-2
ASSGDPQKVNTGELF
>TRBV4-1|TRBJ2-1
ASSHIPTLEQF
>TRBV5-4|TRBJ1-2
ASSINRGYYGYT
>TRBV5-1|TRBJ1-5
ASSSGQNQPQH
>TRBV18|TRBJ1-4
ASSPPPGQTATNEKLF
>TRBV6-5|TRBJ2-7
ASSKPPGTAYEQY
>TRBV11-2|TRBJ2-1
ASSLQGSGVYNEQF
>TRBV4-2|TRBJ1-2
ASSGRKGEGYGYT
>TRBV6-5|TRBJ1-5
ASSYQGSNQPQH
>TRBV19|TRBJ2-1
ASSMGSGGGLSSYNEQF
>TRBV7-9|TRBJ1-2
ASSLTSAYGYT
>TRBV21-1|TRBJ2-2
ASKVRGRTGELF
>TRBV9|TRBJ1-2
ASSNRDSRGYT
>TRBV5-1|TRBJ1-2
ASSPGQASSYGYT
>TRBV25-1|TRBJ2-5
ASSRLAGLQETQY
>TRBV14|TRBJ2-3
ASSQDLPGWGTDTQY
>TRBV6-5|TRBJ2-7
ASSFGTRPYEQY
>TRBV2|TRBJ2-5
ASPRDRGNRETQY
>TRBV7-8|TRBJ1-1
ASSLDPQGAWNTEAF
>TRBV9|TRBJ2-2
ASSPNRLAGELF
>TRBV15|TRBJ1-1
ATSRVKGRDVSGEAF
>TRBV29-1|TRBJ1-2
SVGGGAGYT
>TRBV15|TRBJ1-1
ATSRDLYGAIRDTEAF
>TRBV7-8|TRBJ2-1
ASSYKTRNEQF
>TRBV19|TRBJ1-5
ASSTRQGGNQPQH
>TRBV18|TRBJ1-1
ASSPGKTVNTEAF
>TRBV7-9|TRBJ1-4
ASSLAGNNEKLF
>TRBV7-9|TRBJ1-5
ASSQTGNQPQH
>TRBV19|TRBJ1-1
ASSLRNTEAF
>TRBV5-8|TRBJ1-1
ASSGTVTEAF
>TRBV19|TRBJ2-3
ASSISSGGYSTDTQY